Below are 27 T cell receptor beta chains sequenced from a single sample in a study of blood T cells in healthy people across ages. The second PCR ran about 6 to 11 cycles with a sample-barcoded 5' primer and J-beta primers. One entry per CDR3 protein results from TCRdb running MiXCR on the 5' RACE reads. The data contain a few hundred thousand distinct CDR3 sequences, roughly half of them singletons. Sequenced material: blood. The source of these receptors is a man aged 60-69 years in good health.

This clonotype was seen more than once but under ten times. The rearrangement uses TRBV29-1 and TRBJ2-1; TRBD2 might be the D (6 bases). The germline gives CDR1 SQVTM, CDR2 ANQGSEA. The CDR3 runs 12 residues. The V gene lost 4 bases and the J gene lost 12 bases, with 16 bases spanning the gap. The CDR3 spells CSVVAGSGGQFF. CDR3 DNA: TGCAGCGTTGTCGCCGGGTCCGGGGGGCAGTTCTTC.

The chain recombines TRBV6-6 with TRBJ2-5; 10 nucleotides match TRBD2. V lost 2 bases, J lost 0 bases, and 3 bases stayed unmatched. The CDR3 contains 16 residues. CDR1 and CDR2 (germline): MNHNY, SVGAGI (reference sequence). In nucleotides, the CDR3 is TGTGCCAGCAGTTACATGGGACTAGCGCACCAAGAGACCCAGTACTTC. Its protein product is CASSYMGLAHQETQYF.

The chain is built from TRBV18 and TRBJ2-7, with a tentative D call TRBD2 (7 bases). The CDR3 contains 14 residues. Germline V gene data show CDR1 as KGHSH and CDR2 as LQKENI. The ends were cut back, 2 bases at V and 2 bases at J, with 10 bases in the middle. CDR3 loop: CASSPGGGTYEQYF. The CDR3 bases are TGTGCCAGCTCACCAGGGGGGGGCACCTACGAGCAGTACTTC. Full variable domain (outside the CDR3, taken from reference TRBV18 and TRBJ2-7): NAGVMQNPRHLVRRRGQEARLRCSPMKGHSHVYWYRQLPEEGLKFMVYLQKENIIDESGMPKERFSAEFPKEGPSILRIQQVVRGDSAAYFCASSPGGGTYEQYFGPGTRLTVT.

Concerning this clonotype itself: An end of the junction does not agree with germline; a read error may underlie this. The chain recombines TRBV29-1 with TRBJ2-4; D is unclear. The length of the CDR3 is 13 residues. The germline gives CDR1 SQVTM, CDR2 ANQGSEA. The DNA for the CDR3 is TGCAGCGTTGGTACGTTAGCCAAAAACACTCAGTACTTC. It encodes CSVGTLAKNTQYF.

The rearrangement joins TRBV12-3 or TRBV12-4 to TRBJ1-3; no clear D. The germline V and J ends were trimmed by 6 bases and 4 bases, with 7 bases remaining between them. This CDR3 is built from 12 residues. The CDR3 protein is CASRPTGNTIYF. CDR3 DNA sequence: TGTGCCAGCAGACCGACCGGAAACACCATATATTTT.

This clonotype has more than one count but fewer than ten. The V and J genes are TRBV7-9 and TRBJ2-5; 13 bases are a match to TRBD2. With the DNA end fitting TRBJ2-7 better, the J assignment may be wrong. The CDR3 has 15 amino acids. Germline CDR1 reads SEHNR; CDR2 reads FQNEAQ (reference sequence). The CDR3 DNA reads TGTGCCAGCAGCCAAGGACTAGCGGGGGATTACGAGCAGTACTTC. Translation gives CASSQGLAGDYEQYF.

The rearrangement uses TRBV6-1 and TRBJ2-3; 12 bases match TRBD1. CDR1 and CDR2 (germline): MNHNS, SASEGT. The J segment lost 0 bases and the V segment lost 6 bases, leaving 7 bases of the junction unmatched. This CDR3 is built from 17 residues. The CDR3 is CASRFPGQGASTDTQYF. DNA of the CDR3: TGTGCCAGCAGGTTCCCGGGACAGGGGGCAAGCACAGATACGCAGTATTTT.

In its sample, this clonotype was seen a few times. The chain employs TRBV11-2 and TRBJ1-2; no clear D gene. V lost 5 bases, J lost 1 base, and 11 bases lay in between. Germline V gives CDR1 SGHAT, CDR2 FQNNGV. CDR3 length: 14 amino acids. CDR3 nucleotides: TGTGCCAGCAGCCATTATAGCAGTAACTATGGCTACACCTTC. Residues: CASSHYSSNYGYTF.

This clonotype has a count of ten or more. The J gene is TRBJ2-7, the V gene TRBV7-9; 10 bases align to TRBD2. The CDR3 is made up of 15 amino acids. V gave up 4 bases and J gave up 2 bases; unmatched junction bases: 5. Germline V CDR1 and CDR2: SEHNR, FQNEAQ (reference sequence). The CDR3: CASSSLSGGTYEQYF. CDR3 in DNA: TGTGCCAGCAGCTCGCTTAGCGGGGGGACCTACGAGCAGTACTTC.

V usage is TRBV4-2 and J usage is TRBJ1-3, with unresolved D. Germline CDR1 LGHNA, CDR2 YNFKEQ. The length of the CDR3 is 16 residues. The V gene lost 4 bases and the J gene lost 0 bases, with 13 bases spanning the gap. This CDR3 reads CASSRAFSSSGNTIYF. For the CDR3, the DNA is TGTGCCAGCAGCCGCGCCTTCAGTAGCTCTGGAAACACCATATATTTT.

Note on this clonotype: A clone one base away is much larger, so this may be a read error. This chain uses TRBV18 with TRBJ1-2; D not resolved. The CDR3 covers 13 residues. Germline CDR1 and CDR2: KGHSH and LQKENI. The CDR3: CASPPLSEGGYTF. For the CDR3, the DNA is TGTGCCAGCCCACCACTTTCCGAAGGGGGCTACACCTTC.

This clonotype has just a few counts. This rearrangement joins TRBV7-2 to TRBJ1-2; no reliable D call. There are 14 residues in the CDR3. Trimming removed 1 base at V and 8 bases at J, with 14 bases between. CDR1 and CDR2 from the germline V gene are SGHTA and FQGNSA. The CDR3 sequence is CASSLGPAAGGYTF. The CDR3 region has the DNA TGTGCCAGCAGCTTAGGTCCGGCAGCCGGGGGCTACACCTTC.

The rearrangement joins TRBV14 to TRBJ2-1, with 8 positions matching TRBD2. CDR3 length equals 17 residues. J was trimmed by 4 bases and V by 0 bases; bases with no gene match: 8. Germline CDR1 SGHDN, CDR2 FVKESK. CDR3 in DNA: TGTGCCAGCAGCCAAGATATGGCTAGCGGGCCTTACAATGAGCAGTTCTTC. Translating it yields CASSQDMASGPYNEQFF.

CDR3 protein: CASSQEREGTEAFF. CDR3 nucleotides: TGTGCCAGCAGCCAAGAACGCGAGGGCACTGAAGCTTTCTTT. The chain is built from TRBV3-1 and TRBJ1-1; D is unclear. The V and J ends lost 0 bases and 4 bases respectively, with 9 bases between them. The CDR3 sequence is 14 residues long. Germline lookup yields CDR1 LGHDT and CDR2 YNNKEL (reference sequence).

This clonotype was counted only a few times. The chain recombines TRBV4-2 with TRBJ1-2; tentative D call: TRBD1 (6 bases). This CDR3 comprises 13 residues. Per germline, CDR1 LGHNA and CDR2 YNFKEQ. V dropped 4 bases and J dropped 8 bases, with 14 bases sitting between them. CDR3 DNA sequence: TGTGCCAGCAGCCGTAGCGGGACAAACGGCTACACCTTC. Residues: CASSRSGTNGYTF.

Comment on this clonotype: This clone may be a read error of a much larger clone one base away. The chain is built from TRBV18 and TRBJ2-1; possible D gene TRBD1, 6 bases. The length of the CDR3 is 13 residues. CDR1 is KGHSH, CDR2 LQKENI, per germline. Trimming took off 4 bases at V and 10 bases at J, with 14 bases between the two ends. Here the CDR3 DNA reads TGTGCCAGCTCACGGGACACGGAGGACGAGCAGTTCTTC. This encodes CASSRDTEDEQFF.

The chain couples TRBV7-2 to TRBJ2-7; D perhaps matches TRBD1 (5 bases). Germline V gene sequence: CDR1 SGHTA, CDR2 FQGNSA. V dropped 1 base and J dropped 1 base, with 14 bases sitting between them. This CDR3 has 16 residues. CDR3 protein: CASSLGGAAKSYEQYF. The CDR3 DNA sequence: TGTGCCAGCAGCTTAGGGGGCGCGGCTAAATCCTACGAGCAGTACTTC.

The table lists this clonotype with a few counts. The chain has TRBV5-1 and TRBJ2-5, with D possibly being TRBD1 or TRBD2 (6 bases each). This CDR3 has 17 residues. Deletions cut 3 bases from V and 11 bases from J, with 29 bases between. Germline CDR1 and CDR2: SGHRS and YFSETQ. The CDR3 DNA follows: TGCGCCAGCAGCTCTGGCCGTGGGGGGCCGAGGCACAATGAGCAGTACTTC. Translated: CASSSGRGGPRHNEQYF. The variable domain in full, with the rest retrieved from reference TRBV5-1 and TRBJ2-5, is KAGVTQTPRYLIKTRGQQVTLSCSPISGHRSVSWYQQTPGQGLQFLFEYFSETQRNKGNFPGRFSGRQFSNSRSEMNVSTLELGDSALYLCASSSGRGGPRHNEQYFGPGTRLLVL.

Remarks on this clonotype: Since a much larger clone is just one base distant, this may be a read error. The chain has TRBV4-3 and TRBJ2-1; 8 positions agree with TRBD1. CDR3 size: 14 residues. Germline loops: CDR1 LGHNA, CDR2 YSLEER. The CDR3 nucleotides read TGCACCAGCAGCCGCAGGACAGGGATCAATGAGCAGTTCTTC. Translation: CTSSRRTGINEQFF.

This chain connects TRBV7-9 to TRBJ2-1, with D possibly TRBD2 on 5 matching bases. Germline values: CDR1 SEHNR, CDR2 FQNEAQ (reference sequence). The CDR3 covers 18 residues. The V and J ends lost 0 bases and 0 bases respectively, with 15 bases between them. The CDR3 reads CASSLAVSRASSYNEQFF. The CDR3 DNA follows: TGTGCCAGCAGCTTAGCGGTTTCGAGGGCTAGCTCCTACAATGAGCAGTTCTTC.

J is TRBJ1-5 and V is TRBV5-6; D is undetermined. The length of the CDR3 is 13 residues. V was shortened by 4 bases and J by 2 bases, with 7 bases between the two germline ends. Germline V gene data show CDR1 as SGHDT and CDR2 as YYEEEE. CDR3 loop: CASSAVGNQPQHF. Written as DNA, the CDR3 is TGTGCCAGCAGCGCGGTCGGCAATCAGCCCCAGCATTTT.

A note on this clonotype: Just one base apart from a much larger clone, this may be a read error. J is TRBJ2-7 and V is TRBV20-1; a weak D match, TRBD1 (6 bases). The CDR3 is 13 residues long. The V gene lost 5 bases and the J gene lost 3 bases, with 14 bases spanning the gap. The germline gives CDR1 DFQATT, CDR2 SNEGSKA (reference sequence). The CDR3 coding sequence is TGCAGTGCTGGGGGACGGACAGACTACGAGCAGTACTTC. Amino acids: CSAGGRTDYEQYF.

This clonotype was seen a few times. A much larger clonotype is one base distant, so this may be a read error. This chain links TRBV28 with TRBJ1-2; 10 nucleotides agree with TRBD1. V lost 3 bases to trimming and J lost 2 bases; unmatched junction nucleotides: 3. Germline V lookup: CDR1 MDHEN, CDR2 SYDVKM. The CDR3 is 15 residues long. The CDR3 DNA is TGTGCCAGCAGTTTTGACAGGGGGCCGAACTATGGCTACACCTTC. Protein: CASSFDRGPNYGYTF.

This clonotype appeared a few times. CDR3 sequence: CASSSLGGGPVGELFF. CDR3 nucleotides: TGTGCCAGCAGCTCCCTCGGGGGGGGGCCGGTCGGGGAGCTGTTTTTT. This chain joins TRBV11-2 and TRBJ2-2; TRBD2 aligns across 8 bases. The germline V gene encodes CDR1 SGHAT and CDR2 FQNNGV. J lost 7 bases, V lost 4 bases, and 11 bases had no gene match. This CDR3 region has 16 residues.

CDR3 residues: CASRPGQGVEQYF. The CDR3 bases are TGTGCCAGCAGACCTGGGCAGGGTGTCGAGCAGTACTTC. The V gene is TRBV6-2 or TRBV6-3, the J gene TRBJ2-7, with D maybe TRBD1 (5 bases). Deletions cut 6 bases from V and 6 bases from J, with 15 bases between. Per germline, CDR1 MNHEY and CDR2 SVGEGT. This CDR3 has 13 residues.

This clonotype was seen only a few times. V and J are TRBV7-3 and TRBJ2-1, with 9 bases identical to TRBD2. This CDR3 comprises 18 residues. Looked up from germline, CDR1 is SGHTA and CDR2 is FQGTGA. V trimming: 2 bases; J trimming: 4 bases; junction bases outside the gene matches: 12. The CDR3 region has the DNA TGTGCCAGCAGCTTAGTTATTACCGGGACTAGCCCTTACAATGAGCAGTTCTTC. This codes for CASSLVITGTSPYNEQFF.

The chain couples TRBV7-9 to TRBJ2-5; D may be TRBD2 (5 bases). V was pared by 1 base and J by 11 bases, with 20 bases between. CDR1 is SEHNR, CDR2 FQNEAQ, per germline (reference sequence). This CDR3 is built from 15 residues. CDR3 DNA sequence: TGTGCCAGCAGCTTAGGGTCCGGGGTCAAAAAAATTCAGTACTTC. This codes for CASSLGSGVKKIQYF.